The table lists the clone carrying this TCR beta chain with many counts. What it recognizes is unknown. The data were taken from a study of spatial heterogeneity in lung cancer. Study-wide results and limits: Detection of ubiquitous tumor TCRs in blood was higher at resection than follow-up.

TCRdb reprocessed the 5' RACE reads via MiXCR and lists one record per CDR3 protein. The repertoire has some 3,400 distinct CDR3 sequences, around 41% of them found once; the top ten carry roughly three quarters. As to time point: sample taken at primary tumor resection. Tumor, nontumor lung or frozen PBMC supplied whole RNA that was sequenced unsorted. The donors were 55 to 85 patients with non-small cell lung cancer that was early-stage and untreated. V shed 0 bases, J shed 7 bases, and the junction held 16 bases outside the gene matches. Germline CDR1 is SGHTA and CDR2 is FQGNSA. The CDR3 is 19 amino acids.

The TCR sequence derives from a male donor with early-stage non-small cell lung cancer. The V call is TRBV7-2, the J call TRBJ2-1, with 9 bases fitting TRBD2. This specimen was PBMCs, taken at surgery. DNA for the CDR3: TGTGCCAGCAGCTTAGCCGGGTGGGGTGCGGGAGGGCCTATGAATGAGCAGTTCTTC. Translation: CASSLAGWGAGGPMNEQFF.